Listed below are T cell receptor beta chains from one sample, sequenced in a study of post-analysis software for immune sequencing data. Each CDR3 protein is one row after TCRdb ran MiXCR on the PCR reads. The sample includes more than 450,000 distinct CDR3 sequences, approximately 34% of them seen just once. The material sequenced was blood. The receptor source for this set is a girl aged 2 to 17 with multiple sclerosis. The conserved cysteine and the conserved F or W are not part of the CDR3 here.

v_gene	CDR3aa
TRBV6-1	ASSGEGDSEQY
TRBV7-9	ASSSSSGNQPQH
TRBV28	ASSSAGTGGDNYGYT
TRBV11-2	ASSLGGLAGGPVDETQY
TRBV3-1	ASSQAGTDGTQY
TRBV9	ASGSTGGKETQY
TRBV15	ATSPRTSGGKDEQF
TRBV3-1	ASRLGQHGYT
TRBV20-1	SALRRQVMNTEAF
TRBV5-5	ASSFFTSGANVLT
TRBV4-1	ASSQEAGGRADTQY
TRBV4-1	ASSQEASGWPDTQY
TRBV29-1	SVEDKGRVGYT
TRBV4-1	ASSQVVGEETQY
TRBV12-3/TRBV12-4	ASSHGILRGPYNEQF
TRBV27	ASSLYAGGPVDTQY
TRBV6-9	ASLCLGPPRGTDTQY
TRBV10-3	AISWDSNQPQH
TRBV5-1	ASRMGLGETQY
TRBV20-1	SASKGGPRQGAYNSPLH
TRBV25-1	ASPLLLHGLRRGYT
TRBV3-1	ASRTDGYNEQF
TRBV24-1	ATSANGGARNNERF
TRBV9	ASSAVGVSDTQY
TRBV7-8	ASSQEAPAMNTEAF
TRBV4-1	ASSQFGSNYNEQF
TRBV14	ASSQDIQEGQETQY
TRBV6-1	ASSENDRGWGYT
TRBV12-3/TRBV12-4	ASSHQGVQYGYT
TRBV2	ASLEEEGNQPQH
TRBV4-1	ASSQVGTGSPNYGYT
TRBV21-1	ASSEMEDCNTEAF
TRBV5-1	ASSLLTGGSGNEQF
TRBV5-1	ASSLEATRGSYNEQF
TRBV10-3	AISVLGGGLRGDEQF
TRBV6-2/TRBV6-3	ASLFGPGQGFNEQY
TRBV4-1	ASSQDPSGGPGGELL
TRBV20-1	SARQAERSTDTQY
TRBV20-1	SARDPFGTGYLNSNQPQH
TRBV29-1	SVEVSRGETQY
TRBV29-1	SGRQGAYEQY
TRBV6-1	ASRREEQY
TRBV20-1	SARTGLGATYEQY
TRBV7-2	ASTFAASGVSKNIQY
TRBV29-1	SVGMGQGYEQY
TRBV12-3/TRBV12-4	ASSVQGAVSEAF
TRBV6-5	ASSYSWSTDSYEQY
TRBV5-1	ASSARKETQY
TRBV11-2	ASSLDRSKPQH
TRBV20-1	SGIRANTEAF
TRBV5-1	ASSLGLLTTNEKLF
TRBV7-2	ASSLILPTGKTQPQH
TRBV20-1	SAARPLSGGLYNEQF
TRBV2	ASSELAGGRDTQY
TRBV5-1	ASRSGTPDRYEQY
TRBV29-1	SVLSLDTEAF
TRBV6-1	ASSRLISGGEQF
TRBV6-5	ASSYSGLGGADRSGANVLT
TRBV18	ASSTGQNSYNEQF
TRBV20-1	SASAGSTDTQY